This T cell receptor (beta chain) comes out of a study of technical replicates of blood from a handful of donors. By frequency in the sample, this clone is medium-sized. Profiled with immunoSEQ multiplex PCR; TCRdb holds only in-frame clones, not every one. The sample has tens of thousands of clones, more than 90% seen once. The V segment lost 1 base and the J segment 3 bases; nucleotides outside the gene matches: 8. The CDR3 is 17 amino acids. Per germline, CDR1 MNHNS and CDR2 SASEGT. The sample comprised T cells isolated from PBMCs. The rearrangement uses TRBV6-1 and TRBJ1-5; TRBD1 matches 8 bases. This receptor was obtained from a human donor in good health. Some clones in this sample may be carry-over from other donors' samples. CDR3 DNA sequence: TGTGCCAGCAGTGAAGGAGCGGTGACAGGGGTCAATCAGCCCCAGCATTTT. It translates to CASSEGAVTGVNQPQHF.